The present TCR beta chain was sequenced within a study of T cell repertoires in cytomegalovirus infection. General study points: HLA-C-restricted CMV clonotypes gave the most frequent clonotype in two of eight donors. Based on cumulative public TCR beta family frequency, carriers of CMV plus the relevant HLA were identified.

TCRdb recomputed calls from the reads with MiXCR, one row per CDR3 protein. The sample has approximately 910,000 distinct CDR3 sequences, roughly 30% seen once. A word on this clonotype: Antigen specificity is unknown. A much larger clone lies one base from this, so it may be a read error.

In germline, CDR1 is SEHNR, CDR2 FQNEAQ (reference sequence). CDR3 length equals 14 residues. V was clipped by 2 bases and J by 5 bases, with 13 bases between them. This receptor was taken from a human donor in good health (CMV status not recorded). Some clones in this sample may be carry-over from other donors' samples. The chain has TRBV7-9 and TRBJ2-7; the D is unclear. Sequenced material: cultured CD8+ T cells from PBMCs, taken from culture after CMV antigen stimulation. The CDR3 reads CASSLNGRIDEQYV. The CDR3 DNA reads as TGTGCCAGCAGCTTAAATGGCAGAATAGACGAGCAGTACGTC.